This T cell receptor beta chain emerged from a study of cytomegalovirus exposure and HLA in healthy donors. A remark on this clone: What it binds is not known.

Study-wide results and caveats: One later analysis reportedly identified an Asian-associated ancestry cluster that showed fewer N-insertions than the roughly 600-donor mean.

Each of the donors was a healthy bone marrow donor. While unrecorded immune exposures were likely, the donors were nominally healthy when sampled. PCR was performed using 60 Vbeta and 13 Jbeta primers. Data came from immunoSEQ multiplex PCR; TCRdb stores just in-frame clones and leaves some out. In the table there are some 70,000 clones, about four fifths of which are singletons. The TCR originated in a man aged 18 to 30 in good health and CMV-seropositive. The sequenced sample was PBMCs.

The CDR3 nucleotides are TGTGCCTGGATCGCGTGGACAGGGAACACTGAAGCTTTCTTT. Its protein product is CAWIAWTGNTEAFF. The rearrangement joins TRBV30 to TRBJ1-1; 7 bases map to TRBD1. The V gene end was trimmed by 4 bases and the J gene end by 1 base; junction bases not matched to a gene: 6. Germline V gene sequence: CDR1 GTSNPN, CDR2 SVGIG (reference sequence). The CDR3 runs to 14 residues.